This T cell receptor beta chain came from a study of T cells in localized non-small cell lung cancer. The method was immunoSEQ multiplex PCR; TCRdb's version includes in-frame clones alone and lacks a portion of them. The sample lists about 26,000 clones; 75% to 90% were seen once. The ends lost 2 bases at V and 1 base at J; junction bases unmatched: 2. The germline V gene encodes CDR1 SGHNT and CDR2 YYREEE (reference sequence). The CDR3 contains 14 residues. The material was peripheral blood, obtained before any cancer treatment. This chain links TRBV5-4 with TRBJ1-1, with 7 bases matching TRBD1. The receptor's source is a female donor over 55 with stage II squamous cell lung carcinoma. The chain's CDR3 is CASSFDRANTEAFF. CDR3 DNA sequence: TGTGCCAGCAGCTTCGACAGGGCGAACACTGAAGCTTTCTTT.